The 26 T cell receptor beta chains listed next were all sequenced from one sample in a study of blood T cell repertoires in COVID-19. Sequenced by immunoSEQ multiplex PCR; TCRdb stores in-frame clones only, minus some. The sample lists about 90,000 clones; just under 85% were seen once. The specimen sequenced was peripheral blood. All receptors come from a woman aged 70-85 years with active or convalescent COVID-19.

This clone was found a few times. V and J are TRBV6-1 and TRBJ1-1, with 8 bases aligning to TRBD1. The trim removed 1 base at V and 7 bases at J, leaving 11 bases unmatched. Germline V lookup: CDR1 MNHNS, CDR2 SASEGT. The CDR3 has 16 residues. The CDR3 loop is CASSEGPTGALYEAFF. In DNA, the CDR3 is TGTGCCAGCAGTGAAGGACCGACAGGGGCACTTTATGAAGCTTTCTTT.

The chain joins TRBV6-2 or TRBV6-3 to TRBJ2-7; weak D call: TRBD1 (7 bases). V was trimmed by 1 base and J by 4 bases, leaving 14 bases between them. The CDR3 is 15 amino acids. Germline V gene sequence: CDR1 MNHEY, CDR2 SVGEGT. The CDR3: CASSYYLTGRYEQYF. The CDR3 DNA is TGTGCCAGCAGTTACTACTTGACAGGGAGGTACGAGCAGTACTTC.

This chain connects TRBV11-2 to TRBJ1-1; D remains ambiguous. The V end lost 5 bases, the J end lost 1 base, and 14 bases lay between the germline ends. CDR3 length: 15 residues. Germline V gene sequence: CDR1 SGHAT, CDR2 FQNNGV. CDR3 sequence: CASSPFLAGNTEAFF. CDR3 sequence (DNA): TGTGCCAGCAGCCCCTTTCTTGCAGGGAACACTGAAGCTTTCTTT.

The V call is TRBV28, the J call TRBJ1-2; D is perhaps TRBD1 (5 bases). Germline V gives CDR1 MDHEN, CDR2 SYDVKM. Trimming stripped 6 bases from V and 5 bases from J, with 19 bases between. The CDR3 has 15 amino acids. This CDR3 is CASRVTTGGVYGYTF. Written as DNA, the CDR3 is TGTGCCAGCAGGGTCACCACTGGGGGGGTATATGGCTACACCTTC.

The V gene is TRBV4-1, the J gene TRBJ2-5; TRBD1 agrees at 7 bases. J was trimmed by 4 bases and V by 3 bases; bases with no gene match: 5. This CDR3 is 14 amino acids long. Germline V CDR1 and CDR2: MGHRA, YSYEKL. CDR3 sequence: CASSQTGFGETQYF. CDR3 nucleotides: TGCGCCAGCAGCCAGACAGGGTTCGGAGAGACCCAGTACTTC.

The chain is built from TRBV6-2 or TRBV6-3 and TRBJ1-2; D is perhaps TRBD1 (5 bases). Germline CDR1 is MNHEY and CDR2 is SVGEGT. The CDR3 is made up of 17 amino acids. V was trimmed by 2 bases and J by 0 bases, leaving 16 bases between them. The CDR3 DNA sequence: TGTGCCAGCAGTTACGGAGGGACTTGGATAGCTAACTATGGCTACACCTTC. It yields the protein CASSYGGTWIANYGYTF.

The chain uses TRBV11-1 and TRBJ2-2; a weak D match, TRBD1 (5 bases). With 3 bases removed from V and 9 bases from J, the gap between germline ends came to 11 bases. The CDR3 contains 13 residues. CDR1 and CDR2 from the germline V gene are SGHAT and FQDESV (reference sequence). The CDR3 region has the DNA TGTGCCAGCAGCTTTTATCAGGGCAGGGAGCTGTTTTTT. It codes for CASSFYQGRELFF.

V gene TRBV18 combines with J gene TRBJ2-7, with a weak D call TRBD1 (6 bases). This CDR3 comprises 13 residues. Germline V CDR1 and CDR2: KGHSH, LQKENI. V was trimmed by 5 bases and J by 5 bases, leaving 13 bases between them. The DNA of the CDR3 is TGTGCCAGCTCAACGGGACACGGAAACGAGCAGTACTTC. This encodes CASSTGHGNEQYF.

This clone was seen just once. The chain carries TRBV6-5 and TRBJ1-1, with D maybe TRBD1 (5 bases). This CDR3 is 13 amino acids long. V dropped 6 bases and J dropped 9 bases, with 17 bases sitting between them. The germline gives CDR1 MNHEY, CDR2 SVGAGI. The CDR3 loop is CASRLDRGGKAFF. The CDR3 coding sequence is TGTGCCAGCAGACTCGACCGGGGGGGAAAAGCTTTCTTT.

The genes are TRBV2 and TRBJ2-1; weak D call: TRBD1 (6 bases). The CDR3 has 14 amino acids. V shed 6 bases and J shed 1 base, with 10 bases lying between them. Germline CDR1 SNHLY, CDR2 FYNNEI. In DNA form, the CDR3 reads TGTGCCAGCAGCCCGGGACATTCCTACAATGAGCAGTTCTTC. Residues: CASSPGHSYNEQFF.

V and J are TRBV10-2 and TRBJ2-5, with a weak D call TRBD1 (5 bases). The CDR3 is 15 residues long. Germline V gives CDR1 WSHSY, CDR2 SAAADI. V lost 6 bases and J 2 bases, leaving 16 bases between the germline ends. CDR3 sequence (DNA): TGCGCCAGCAGGCCCACAGGTGACGGGCAAGAGACCCAGTACTTC. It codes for CASRPTGDGQETQYF.

The CDR3 coding sequence is TGTGCCAGCAGACTCCGGGGGACAGTCTTAGGGGAGCAGTACTTC. Amino acid sequence: CASRLRGTVLGEQYF. This sequence joins TRBV7-2 and TRBJ2-7; D may be TRBD1 (7 bases). There are 15 residues in the CDR3. V was pared by 6 bases and J by 7 bases, with 22 bases between. CDR1 SGHTA and CDR2 FQGNSA come from the germline V gene.

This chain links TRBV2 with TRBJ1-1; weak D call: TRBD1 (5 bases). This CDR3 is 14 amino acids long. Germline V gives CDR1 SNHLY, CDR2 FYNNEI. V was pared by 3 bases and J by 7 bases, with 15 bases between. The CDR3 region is CASSDESRGGEAFF. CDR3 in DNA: TGTGCCAGCAGTGATGAGAGCCGCGGGGGTGAAGCTTTCTTT.

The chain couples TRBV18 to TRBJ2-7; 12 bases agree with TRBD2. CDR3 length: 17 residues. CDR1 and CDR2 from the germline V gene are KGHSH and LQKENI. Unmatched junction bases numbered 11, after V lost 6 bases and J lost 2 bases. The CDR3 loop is CASSLSRTSGTTYEQYF. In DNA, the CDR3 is TGTGCCAGCTCTCTTTCCCGGACTAGCGGGACCACCTACGAGCAGTACTTC.

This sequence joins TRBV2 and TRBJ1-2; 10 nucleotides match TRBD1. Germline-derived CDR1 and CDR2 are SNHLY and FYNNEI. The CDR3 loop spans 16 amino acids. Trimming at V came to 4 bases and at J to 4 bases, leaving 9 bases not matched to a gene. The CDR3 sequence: CASSVLTGGVGYGYTF. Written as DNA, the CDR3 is TGTGCCAGCAGTGTTCTGACAGGGGGCGTCGGCTATGGCTACACCTTC.

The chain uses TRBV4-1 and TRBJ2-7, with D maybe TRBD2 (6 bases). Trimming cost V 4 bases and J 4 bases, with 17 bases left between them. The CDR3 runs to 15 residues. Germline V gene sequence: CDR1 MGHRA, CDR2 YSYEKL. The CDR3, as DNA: TGCGCCAGCAGCCGCCTTTCAAGACTAGTTTACGAGCAGTACTTC. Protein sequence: CASSRLSRLVYEQYF.

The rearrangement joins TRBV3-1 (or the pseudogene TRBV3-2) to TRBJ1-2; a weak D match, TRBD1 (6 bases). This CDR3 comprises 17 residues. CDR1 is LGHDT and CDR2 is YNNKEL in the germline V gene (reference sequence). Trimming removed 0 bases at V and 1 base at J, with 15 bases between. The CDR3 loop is CASSQDRTGGRNYGYTF. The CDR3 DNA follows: TGTGCCAGCAGCCAAGATAGGACGGGGGGCCGTAACTATGGCTACACCTTC.

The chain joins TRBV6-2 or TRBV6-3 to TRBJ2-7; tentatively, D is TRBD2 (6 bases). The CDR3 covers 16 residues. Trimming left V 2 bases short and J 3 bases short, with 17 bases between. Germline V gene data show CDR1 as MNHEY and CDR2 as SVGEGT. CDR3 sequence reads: CASSYPLAGTNYEQYF. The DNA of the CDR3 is TGTGCCAGCAGTTACCCGTTGGCGGGAACGAACTACGAGCAGTACTTC.

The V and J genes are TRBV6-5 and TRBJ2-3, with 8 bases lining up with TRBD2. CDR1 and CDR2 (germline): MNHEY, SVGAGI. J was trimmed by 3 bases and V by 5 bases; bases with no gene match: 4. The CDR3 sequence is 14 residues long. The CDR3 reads CASSPGGGTDTQYF. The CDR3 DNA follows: TGTGCCAGCAGTCCGGGCGGGGGGACAGATACGCAGTATTTT.

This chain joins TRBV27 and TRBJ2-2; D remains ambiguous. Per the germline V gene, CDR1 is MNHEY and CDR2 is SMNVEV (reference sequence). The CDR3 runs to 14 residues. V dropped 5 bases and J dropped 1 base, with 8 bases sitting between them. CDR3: CASSRLGNTGELFF. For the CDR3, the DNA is TGTGCCAGCAGTCGACTTGGGAACACCGGGGAGCTGTTTTTT.

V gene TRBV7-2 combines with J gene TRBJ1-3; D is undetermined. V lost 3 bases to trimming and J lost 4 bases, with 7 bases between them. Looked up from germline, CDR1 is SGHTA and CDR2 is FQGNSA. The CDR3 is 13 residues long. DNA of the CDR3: TGTGCCAGCAGCTTGCGAACCGGAAACACCATATATTTT. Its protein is CASSLRTGNTIYF.

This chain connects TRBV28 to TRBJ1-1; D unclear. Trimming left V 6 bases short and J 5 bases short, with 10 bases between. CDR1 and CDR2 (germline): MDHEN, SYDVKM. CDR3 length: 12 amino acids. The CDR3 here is CASRMTGTEAFF. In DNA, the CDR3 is TGTGCCAGCAGAATGACGGGGACTGAAGCTTTCTTT. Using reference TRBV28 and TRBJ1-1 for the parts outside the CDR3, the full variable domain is DVKVTQSSRYLVKRTGEKVFLECVQDMDHENMFWYRQDPGLGLRLIYFSYDVKMKEKGDIPEGYSVSREKKERFSLILESASTNQTSMYLCASRMTGTEAFFGQGTRLTVV.

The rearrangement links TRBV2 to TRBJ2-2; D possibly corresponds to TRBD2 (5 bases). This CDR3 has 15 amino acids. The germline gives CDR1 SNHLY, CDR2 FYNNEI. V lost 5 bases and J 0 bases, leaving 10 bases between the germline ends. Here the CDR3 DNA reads TGTGCCAGCAGTTTACAACTAGCGAACACCGGGGAGCTGTTTTTT. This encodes CASSLQLANTGELFF.

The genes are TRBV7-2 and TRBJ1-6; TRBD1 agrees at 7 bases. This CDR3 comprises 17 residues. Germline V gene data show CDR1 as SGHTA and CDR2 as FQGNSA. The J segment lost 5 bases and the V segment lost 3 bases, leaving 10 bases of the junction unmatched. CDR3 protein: CASSFGLDRANNSPLHF. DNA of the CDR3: TGTGCCAGCAGCTTCGGCCTAGACAGGGCTAATAATTCACCCCTCCACTTT. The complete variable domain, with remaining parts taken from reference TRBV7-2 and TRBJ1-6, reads GAGVSQSPSNKVTEKGKDVELRCDPISGHTALYWYRQSLGQGLEFLIYFQGNSAPDKSGLPSDRFSAERTGGSVSTLTIQRTQQEDSAVYLCASSFGLDRANNSPLHFGNGTRLTVT.

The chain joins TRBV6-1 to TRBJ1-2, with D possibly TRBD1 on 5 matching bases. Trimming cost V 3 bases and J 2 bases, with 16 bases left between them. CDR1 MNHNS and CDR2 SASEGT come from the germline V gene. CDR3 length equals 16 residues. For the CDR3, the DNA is TGTGCCAGCAGTGAGCAACCCAGGGAGGCCAACTATGGCTACACCTTC. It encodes CASSEQPREANYGYTF.

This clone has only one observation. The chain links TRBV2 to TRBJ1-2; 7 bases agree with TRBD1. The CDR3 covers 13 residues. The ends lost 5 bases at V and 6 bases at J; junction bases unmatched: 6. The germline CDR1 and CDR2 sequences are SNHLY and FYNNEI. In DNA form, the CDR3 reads TGTGCCAGCAGTCGGAACAGGGGTGATGGCTACACCTTC. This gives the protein CASSRNRGDGYTF.